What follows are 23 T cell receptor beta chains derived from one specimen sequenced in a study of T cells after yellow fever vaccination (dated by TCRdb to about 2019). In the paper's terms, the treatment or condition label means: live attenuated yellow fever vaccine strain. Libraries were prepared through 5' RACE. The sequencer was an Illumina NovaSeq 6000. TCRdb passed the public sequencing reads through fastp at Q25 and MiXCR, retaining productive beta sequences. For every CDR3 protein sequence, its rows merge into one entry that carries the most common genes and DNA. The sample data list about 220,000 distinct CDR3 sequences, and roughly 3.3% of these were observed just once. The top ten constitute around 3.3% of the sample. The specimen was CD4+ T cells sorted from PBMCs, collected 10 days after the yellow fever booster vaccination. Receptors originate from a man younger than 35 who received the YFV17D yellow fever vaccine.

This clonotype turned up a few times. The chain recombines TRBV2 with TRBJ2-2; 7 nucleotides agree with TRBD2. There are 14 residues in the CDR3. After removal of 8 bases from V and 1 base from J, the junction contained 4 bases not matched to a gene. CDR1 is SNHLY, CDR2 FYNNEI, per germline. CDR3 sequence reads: CASRERGNTGELFF. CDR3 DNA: TGTGCCAGCCGGGAGCGGGGGAACACCGGGGAGCTGTTTTTT.

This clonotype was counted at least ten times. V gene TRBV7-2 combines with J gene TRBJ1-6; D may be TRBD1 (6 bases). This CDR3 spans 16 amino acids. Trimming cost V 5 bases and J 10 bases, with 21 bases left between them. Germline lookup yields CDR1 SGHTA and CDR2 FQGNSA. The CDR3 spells CASSPRQGPGRSPLHF. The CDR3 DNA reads TGTGCCAGCAGCCCGCGGCAGGGGCCGGGGAGGTCACCCCTCCACTTT.

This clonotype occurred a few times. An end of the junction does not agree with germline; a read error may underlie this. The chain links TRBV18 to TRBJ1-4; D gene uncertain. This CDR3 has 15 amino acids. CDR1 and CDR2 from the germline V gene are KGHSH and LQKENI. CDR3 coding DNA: TGTGCCAGCTCAGCACCGGTGGTGTCTAATGAAAAACTGTTTTTT. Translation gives CASSAPVVSNEKLFF.

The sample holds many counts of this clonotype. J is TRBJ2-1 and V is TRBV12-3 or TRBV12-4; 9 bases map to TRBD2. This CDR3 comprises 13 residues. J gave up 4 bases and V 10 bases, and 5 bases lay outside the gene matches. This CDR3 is CANPGLAYNEQFF. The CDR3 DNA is TGTGCCAACCCGGGACTAGCTTACAATGAGCAGTTCTTC.

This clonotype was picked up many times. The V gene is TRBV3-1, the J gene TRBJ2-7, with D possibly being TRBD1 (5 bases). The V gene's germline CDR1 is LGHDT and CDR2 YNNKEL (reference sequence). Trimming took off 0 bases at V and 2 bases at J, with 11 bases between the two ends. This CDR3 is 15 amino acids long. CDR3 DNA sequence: TGTGCCAGCAGCCAAGATTGGGCCAGGGCCTACGAGCAGTACTTC. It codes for CASSQDWARAYEQYF.

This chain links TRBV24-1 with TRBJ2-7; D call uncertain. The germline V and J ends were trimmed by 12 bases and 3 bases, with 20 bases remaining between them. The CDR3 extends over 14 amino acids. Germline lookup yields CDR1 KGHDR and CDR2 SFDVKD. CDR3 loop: CAPNTFGAIYEQYV. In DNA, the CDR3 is TGTGCCCCTAATACGTTCGGTGCGATCTACGAGCAGTACGTC.

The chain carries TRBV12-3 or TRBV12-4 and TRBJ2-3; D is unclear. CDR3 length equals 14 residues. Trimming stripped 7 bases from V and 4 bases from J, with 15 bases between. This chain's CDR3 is CASIKPPFSDTQYF. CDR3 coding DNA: TGTGCCAGCATCAAACCCCCCTTTTCAGATACGCAGTATTTT.

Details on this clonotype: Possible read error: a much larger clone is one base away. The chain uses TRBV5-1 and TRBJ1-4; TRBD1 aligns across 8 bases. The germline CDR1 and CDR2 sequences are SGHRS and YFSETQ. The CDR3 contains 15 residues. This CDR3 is CASSTSVTGVEKLIF. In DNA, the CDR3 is TGCGCCAGCAGCACGTCCGTGACAGGGGTTGAAAAACTGATTTTT.

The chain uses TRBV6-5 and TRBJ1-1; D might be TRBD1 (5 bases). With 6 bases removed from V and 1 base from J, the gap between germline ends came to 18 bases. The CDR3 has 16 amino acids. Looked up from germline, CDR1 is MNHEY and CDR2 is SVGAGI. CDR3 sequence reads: CASSPRPGLQNTEAFF. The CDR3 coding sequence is TGTGCCAGCAGCCCACGCCCGGGACTTCAGAACACTGAAGCTTTCTTT.

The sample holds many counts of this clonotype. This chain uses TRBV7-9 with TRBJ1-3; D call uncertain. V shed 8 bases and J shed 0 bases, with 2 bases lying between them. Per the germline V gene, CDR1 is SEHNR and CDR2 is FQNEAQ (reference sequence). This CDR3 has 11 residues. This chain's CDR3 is CASSSGNTIYF. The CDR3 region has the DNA TGTGCCAGCTCCTCTGGAAACACCATATATTTT.

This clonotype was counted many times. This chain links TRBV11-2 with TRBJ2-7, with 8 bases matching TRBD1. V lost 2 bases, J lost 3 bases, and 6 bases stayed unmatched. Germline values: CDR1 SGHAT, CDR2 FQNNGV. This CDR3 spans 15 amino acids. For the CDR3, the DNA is TGTGCCAGCAGCTTACTCCCGGGACAGGTCTACGAGCAGTACTTC. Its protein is CASSLLPGQVYEQYF. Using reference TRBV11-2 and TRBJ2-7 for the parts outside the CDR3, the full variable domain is EAGVAQSPRYKIIEKRQSVAFWCNPISGHATLYWYQQILGQGPKLLIQFQNNGVVDDSQLPKDRFSAERLKGVDSTLKIQPAKLEDSAVYLCASSLLPGQVYEQYFGPGTRLTVT.

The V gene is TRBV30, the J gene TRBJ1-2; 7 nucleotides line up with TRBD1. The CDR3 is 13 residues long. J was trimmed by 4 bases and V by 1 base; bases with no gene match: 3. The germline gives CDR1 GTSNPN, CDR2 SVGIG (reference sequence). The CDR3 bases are TGTGCCTGGAGTGCAGGGGGTCCCTATGGCTACACCTTC. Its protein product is CAWSAGGPYGYTF.

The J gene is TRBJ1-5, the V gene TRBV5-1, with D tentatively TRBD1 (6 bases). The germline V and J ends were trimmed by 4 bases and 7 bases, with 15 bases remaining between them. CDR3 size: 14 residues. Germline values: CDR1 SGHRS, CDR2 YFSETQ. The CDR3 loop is CASSPLGAWQPQHF. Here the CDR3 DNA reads TGCGCCAGCAGCCCGTTGGGGGCTTGGCAGCCCCAGCATTTT.

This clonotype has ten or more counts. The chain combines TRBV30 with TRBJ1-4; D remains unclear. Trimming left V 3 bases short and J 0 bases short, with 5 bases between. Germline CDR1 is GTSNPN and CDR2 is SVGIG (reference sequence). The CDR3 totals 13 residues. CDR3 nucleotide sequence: TGTGCCTGGAGGGGAGCAACTAATGAAAAACTGTTTTTT. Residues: CAWRGATNEKLFF.

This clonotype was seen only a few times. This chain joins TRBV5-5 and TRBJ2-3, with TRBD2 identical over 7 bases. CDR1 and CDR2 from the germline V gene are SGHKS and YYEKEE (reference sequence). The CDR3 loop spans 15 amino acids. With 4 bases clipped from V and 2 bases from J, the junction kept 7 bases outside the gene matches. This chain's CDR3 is CASSGSSGSTDTQYF. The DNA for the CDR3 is TGTGCCAGCAGCGGATCTAGCGGATCCACAGATACGCAGTATTTT. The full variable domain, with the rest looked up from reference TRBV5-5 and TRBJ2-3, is DAGVTQSPTHLIKTRGQQVTLRCSPISGHKSVSWYQQVLGQGPQFIFQYYEKEERGRGNFPDRFSARQFPNYSSELNVNALLLGDSALYLCASSGSSGSTDTQYFGPGTRLTVL.

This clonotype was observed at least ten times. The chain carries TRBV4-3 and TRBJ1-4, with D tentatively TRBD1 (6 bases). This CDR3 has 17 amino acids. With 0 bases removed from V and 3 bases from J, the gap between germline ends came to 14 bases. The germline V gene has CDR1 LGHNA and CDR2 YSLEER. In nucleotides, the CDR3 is TGCGCCAGCAGCCAAGATATCCGAACAGGGCCTAATGAAAAACTGTTTTTT. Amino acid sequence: CASSQDIRTGPNEKLFF.

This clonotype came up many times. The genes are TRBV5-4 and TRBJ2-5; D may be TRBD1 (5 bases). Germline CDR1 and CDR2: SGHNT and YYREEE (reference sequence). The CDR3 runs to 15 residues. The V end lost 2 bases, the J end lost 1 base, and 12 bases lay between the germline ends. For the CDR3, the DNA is TGTGCCAGCAGCTTTGCTTTGACAGTCCAAGAGACCCAGTACTTC. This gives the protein CASSFALTVQETQYF.

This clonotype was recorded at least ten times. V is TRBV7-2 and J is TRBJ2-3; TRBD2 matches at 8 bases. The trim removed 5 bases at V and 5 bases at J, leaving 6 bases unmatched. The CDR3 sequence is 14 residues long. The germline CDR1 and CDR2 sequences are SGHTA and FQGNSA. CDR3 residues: CASSLDSGGDTQYF. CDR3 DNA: TGTGCCAGCAGCCTAGACAGCGGGGGAGATACGCAGTATTTT.

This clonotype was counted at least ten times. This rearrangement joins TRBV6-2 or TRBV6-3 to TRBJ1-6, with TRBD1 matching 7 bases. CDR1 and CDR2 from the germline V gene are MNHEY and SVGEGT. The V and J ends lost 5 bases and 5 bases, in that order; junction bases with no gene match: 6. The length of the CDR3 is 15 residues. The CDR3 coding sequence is TGTGCCAGCAGTCCCCACAGGGGAGATAATTCACCCCTCCACTTT. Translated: CASSPHRGDNSPLHF.

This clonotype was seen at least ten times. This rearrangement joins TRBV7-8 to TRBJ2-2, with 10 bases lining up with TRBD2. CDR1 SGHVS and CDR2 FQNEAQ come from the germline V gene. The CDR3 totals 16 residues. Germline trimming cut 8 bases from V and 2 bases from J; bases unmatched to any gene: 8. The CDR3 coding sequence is TGTGCCAGCGTCCCTAGCGGGGGCTTCAACACCGGGGAGCTGTTTTTT. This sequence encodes CASVPSGGFNTGELFF.

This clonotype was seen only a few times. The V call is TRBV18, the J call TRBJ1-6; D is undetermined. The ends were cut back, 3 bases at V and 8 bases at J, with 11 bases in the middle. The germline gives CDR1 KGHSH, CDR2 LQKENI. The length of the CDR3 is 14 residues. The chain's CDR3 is CASSPPYQDSPLHF. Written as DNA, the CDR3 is TGTGCCAGCTCACCCCCATACCAGGATTCACCCCTCCACTTT.

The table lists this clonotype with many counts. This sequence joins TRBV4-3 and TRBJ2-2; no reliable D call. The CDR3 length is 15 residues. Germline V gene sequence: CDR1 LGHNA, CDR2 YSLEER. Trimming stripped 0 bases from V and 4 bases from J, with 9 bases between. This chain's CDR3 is CASSQESWTTGELFF. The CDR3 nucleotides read TGCGCCAGCAGCCAAGAATCTTGGACCACCGGGGAGCTGTTTTTT.

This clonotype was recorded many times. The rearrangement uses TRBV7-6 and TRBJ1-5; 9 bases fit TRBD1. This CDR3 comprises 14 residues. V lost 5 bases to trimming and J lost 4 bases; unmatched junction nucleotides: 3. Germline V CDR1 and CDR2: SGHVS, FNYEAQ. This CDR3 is CASSEDRGNQPQHF. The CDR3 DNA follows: TGTGCCAGCAGCGAGGACAGGGGAAATCAGCCCCAGCATTTT.